The 23 T cell receptor beta chains presented below share a single source sample, sequenced in a study of blood T cell repertoires in COVID-19. Sequencing was performed with immunoSEQ multiplex PCR; in TCRdb, only in-frame clones are kept and a portion is missing. The table lists over 200,000 clones, roughly 80% of them singletons. Input material: peripheral blood. The origin of the receptors is a woman between 40 and 55 years old with active or convalescent COVID-19.

This rearrangement joins TRBV29-1 to TRBJ2-7, with D uncertain. The CDR3 contains 11 residues. CDR1 is SQVTM and CDR2 is ANQGSEA in the germline V gene. With 4 bases removed from V and 1 base from J, the gap between germline ends came to 5 bases. The CDR3 spells CSVARSYEQYF. The CDR3 DNA reads TGCAGCGTTGCCAGGTCCTACGAGCAGTACTTC.

The chain employs TRBV7-2 and TRBJ2-3, with 16 bases matching TRBD2. Germline CDR1 SGHTA, CDR2 FQGNSA. V shed 5 bases, J shed 5 bases, and the junction held 7 bases outside the gene matches. The CDR3 loop spans 17 amino acids. The CDR3 nucleotides read TGTGCCAGCAGCCCCGGGACTAGCGGGGGGGCCATAGATACGCAGTATTTT. Its protein product is CASSPGTSGGAIDTQYF. Full variable domain (remainder filled in from reference TRBV7-2 and TRBJ2-3): GAGVSQSPSNKVTEKGKDVELRCDPISGHTALYWYRQSLGQGLEFLIYFQGNSAPDKSGLPSDRFSAERTGGSVSTLTIQRTQQEDSAVYLCASSPGTSGGAIDTQYFGPGTRLTVL.

The V gene is TRBV30, the J gene TRBJ2-2; the match to TRBD1 covers 7 bases. The CDR3 totals 14 residues. The junction had 6 bases not matched to a gene; V was cut back by 1 base and J by 7 bases. CDR1 and CDR2 (germline): GTSNPN, SVGIG (reference sequence). CDR3 protein: CAWSGGQGDGELFF. In DNA form, the CDR3 reads TGTGCCTGGAGTGGTGGGCAGGGGGACGGGGAGCTGTTTTTT. The variable domain in full, completed from reference TRBV30 and TRBJ2-2, reads SQTIHQWPATLVQPVGSPLSLECTVEGTSNPNLYWYRQAAGRGLQLLFYSVGIGQISSEVPQNLSASRPQDRQFILSSKKLLLSDSGFYLCAWSGGQGDGELFFGEGSRLTVL.

The CDR3 region has the DNA TGTGCCAGCAGTCCCACCCTAGCGGGGTCTGCAGATACGCAGTATTTT. This codes for CASSPTLAGSADTQYF. The chain links TRBV6-4 to TRBJ2-3, with 9 bases matching TRBD2. The length of the CDR3 is 16 residues. Germline V gives CDR1 MRHNA, CDR2 SNTAGT. Trimming cost V 5 bases and J 4 bases; bases outside gene matches: 10.

The rearrangement uses TRBV28 and TRBJ2-5; D perhaps matches TRBD2 (5 bases). Looked up from germline, CDR1 is MDHEN and CDR2 is SYDVKM. This CDR3 spans 12 amino acids. V lost 7 bases and J lost 5, with 11 bases in between. The CDR3: CASTRAPETQYF. Written as DNA, the CDR3 is TGTGCCAGCACGCGGGCCCCGGAGACCCAGTACTTC. The entire variable domain, with the rest obtained from reference TRBV28 and TRBJ2-5, is as follows: DVKVTQSSRYLVKRTGEKVFLECVQDMDHENMFWYRQDPGLGLRLIYFSYDVKMKEKGDIPEGYSVSREKKERFSLILESASTNQTSMYLCASTRAPETQYFGPGTRLLVL.

The table lists this clone with a few counts. The chain employs TRBV7-8 and TRBJ1-1; TRBD1 might be the D (5 bases). The CDR3 is 15 amino acids. The germline V gene has CDR1 SGHVS and CDR2 FQNEAQ. Trimming took off 5 bases at V and 2 bases at J, with 15 bases between the two ends. The CDR3 region is CASSLWTQSNTEAFF. The CDR3 region has the DNA TGTGCCAGCAGCCTATGGACACAAAGTAACACTGAAGCTTTCTTT.

The chain is built from TRBV24-1 and TRBJ1-5; 7 bases are a match to TRBD1. Germline lookup yields CDR1 KGHDR and CDR2 SFDVKD. The CDR3 length is 15 residues. The V segment lost 4 bases and the J segment 3 bases; nucleotides outside the gene matches: 5. CDR3: CATSETGTVNQPQHF. CDR3 nucleotide sequence: TGTGCCACCAGTGAGACCGGGACAGTCAATCAGCCCCAGCATTTT.

V gene TRBV10-2 combines with J gene TRBJ1-1, with 10 bases identical to TRBD1. The V gene end was trimmed by 5 bases and the J gene end by 4 bases; junction bases not matched to a gene: 4. Per the germline V gene, CDR1 is WSHSY and CDR2 is SAAADI. The CDR3 is made up of 14 amino acids. As DNA, the CDR3 is TGCGCCAGCAGTCGGGGACAGGGGAGCACTGAAGCTTTCTTT. Translated: CASSRGQGSTEAFF.

V and J are TRBV3-1 (or the pseudogene TRBV3-2) and TRBJ2-1, with a possible D match to TRBD2 (5 bases). The CDR3 runs to 14 residues. CDR1 and CDR2 from the germline V gene are LGHDT and YNNKEL (reference sequence). Trimming shortened V by 2 bases and J by 8 bases, and 13 bases separated the two germline ends. The CDR3 nucleotides read TGTGCCAGCAGCCAAAAGTCCACCGGGGATGAGCAGTTCTTC. Amino acids: CASSQKSTGDEQFF.

The rearrangement joins TRBV10-2 to TRBJ1-2; maybe TRBD1 (5 bases). The CDR3 is 13 residues long. Trimming left V 3 bases short and J 8 bases short, with 13 bases between. Germline CDR1 is WSHSY and CDR2 is SAAADI. In nucleotides, the CDR3 is TGCGCCAGCAGTGATGAAAGGGGAGGGGGCTACACCTTC. This gives the protein CASSDERGGGYTF.

The CDR3 DNA follows: TGTGCCAGCAGCGCCGGACTCTCTGAGGCCCAGTACTTC. Translation: CASSAGLSEAQYF. The rearrangement links TRBV9 to TRBJ2-5, with D perhaps TRBD2 (5 bases). This CDR3 region has 13 residues. V shed 3 bases and J shed 9 bases, with 15 bases lying between them. Germline-derived CDR1 and CDR2 are SGDLS and YYNGEE.

This clone is a singleton in its sample. The chain is built from TRBV4-1 and TRBJ1-1; a possible D gene is TRBD1 (6 bases). The germline gives CDR1 MGHRA, CDR2 YSYEKL. The CDR3 sequence is 14 residues long. Trimming took 1 base from V and 0 from J, leaving 6 bases between them. CDR3 protein: CASSQGTVNTEAFF. DNA of the CDR3: TGCGCCAGCAGCCAAGGGACAGTGAACACTGAAGCTTTCTTT.

This chain joins TRBV4-3 and TRBJ2-7; no firm D call. Trimming left V 1 base short and J 3 bases short, with 16 bases between. Germline values: CDR1 LGHNA, CDR2 YSLEER. The CDR3 runs 16 residues. For the CDR3, the DNA is TGCGCCAGCAGCCAAGGAGGCATCTCTGCGAACTACGAGCAGTACTTC. Translating gives CASSQGGISANYEQYF.

J is TRBJ2-1 and V is TRBV2; D remains ambiguous. The CDR3 extends over 11 amino acids. Germline V gives CDR1 SNHLY, CDR2 FYNNEI. V shed 6 bases and J shed 13 bases, with 13 bases lying between them. The CDR3 DNA follows: TGTGCCAGCAGCAACACTAAGGATCAGTTCTTC. It is translated as CASSNTKDQFF.

This clone showed up many times. The chain employs TRBV19 and TRBJ2-7; 9 nucleotides match TRBD2. With 10 bases clipped from V and 0 bases from J, the junction kept 10 bases outside the gene matches. Germline loops: CDR1 LNHDA, CDR2 SQIVND (reference sequence). The CDR3 has 15 amino acids. As DNA, the CDR3 is TGTGCCAATACAGACCCGACTAGCGGCTCCTACGAGCAGTACTTC. Translating it yields CANTDPTSGSYEQYF.

The chain recombines TRBV7-2 with TRBJ1-6; no definite D call. This CDR3 is built from 15 residues. The V gene lost 2 bases and the J gene lost 5 bases, with 10 bases spanning the gap. Germline V gene sequence: CDR1 SGHTA, CDR2 FQGNSA. The chain's CDR3 is CASSLMPTHNSPLHF. CDR3 DNA sequence: TGTGCCAGCAGCTTAATGCCAACACATAATTCACCCCTCCACTTT.

The rearrangement links TRBV7-2 to TRBJ1-2, with a tentative D call TRBD1 (5 bases). From germline, CDR1 is SGHTA and CDR2 FQGNSA. V was clipped by 5 bases and J by 7 bases, with 14 bases between them. There are 13 residues in the CDR3. In nucleotides, the CDR3 is TGTGCCAGCAGCAAACTACTTGGGGCTGGCTACACCTTC. Amino acids: CASSKLLGAGYTF.

The V gene is TRBV19, the J gene TRBJ1-1; D might be TRBD1 (6 bases). CDR3 size: 14 residues. CDR1 is LNHDA and CDR2 is SQIVND in the germline V gene (reference sequence). V lost 7 bases and J 5 bases, leaving 17 bases between the germline ends. This CDR3 reads CASIQGLGYTEAFF. Here the CDR3 DNA reads TGTGCCAGTATTCAGGGGTTAGGCTATACTGAAGCTTTCTTT.

The V and J genes are TRBV24-1 and TRBJ2-1, with D possibly matching TRBD2 (7 bases). CDR3 length: 17 amino acids. The germline V and J ends were trimmed by 1 base and 0 bases, with 12 bases remaining between them. Per germline, CDR1 KGHDR and CDR2 SFDVKD. The CDR3 loop reads CATSDLKGGSSYNEQFF. CDR3 DNA sequence: TGTGCCACCAGTGATTTAAAGGGGGGGAGCTCCTACAATGAGCAGTTCTTC.

This clone has just one count. This rearrangement joins TRBV18 to TRBJ1-2, with 7 bases aligning to TRBD1. CDR1 and CDR2 (germline): KGHSH, LQKENI. Trimming took 1 base from V and 6 from J; bases not matched to a gene: 2. CDR3 size: 13 residues. The CDR3 bases are TGTGCCAGCTCACCACAGGGGGCCGATGGCTACACCTTC. Its protein product is CASSPQGADGYTF. The complete variable domain, with remaining parts taken from reference TRBV18 and TRBJ1-2, reads NAGVMQNPRHLVRRRGQEARLRCSPMKGHSHVYWYRQLPEEGLKFMVYLQKENIIDESGMPKERFSAEFPKEGPSILRIQQVVRGDSAAYFCASSPQGADGYTFGSGTRLTVV.

The V and J genes are TRBV24-1 and TRBJ2-5; tentatively, D is TRBD1 (6 bases). Trimming stripped 4 bases from V and 4 bases from J, with 18 bases between. CDR3 length equals 16 residues. Looked up from germline, CDR1 is KGHDR and CDR2 is SFDVKD. The CDR3 region has the DNA TGTGCCACCAGTGAAGGTAACAGGGCTTCAAGAGAGACCCAGTACTTC. It specifies CATSEGNRASRETQYF.

This clone has just one count. The chain employs TRBV9 and TRBJ2-3, with D possibly TRBD2 on 6 matching bases. Germline loops: CDR1 SGDLS, CDR2 YYNGEE. This CDR3 comprises 16 residues. The V end was cut by 0 bases, the J end by 5 bases, with 16 bases between. CDR3 residues: CASSVDIGGLVDTQYF. The CDR3 nucleotides are TGTGCCAGCAGCGTAGATATCGGGGGTCTCGTAGATACGCAGTATTTT.

V and J are TRBV5-1 and TRBJ1-2; 11 bases align to TRBD1. The J segment lost 8 bases and the V segment lost 0 bases, leaving 3 bases of the junction unmatched. The germline V gene has CDR1 SGHRS and CDR2 YFSETQ. The CDR3 totals 14 residues. This CDR3 is CASSLVGTGGGYTF. The CDR3 DNA reads TGCGCCAGCAGCTTGGTCGGGACAGGGGGAGGCTACACCTTC. Together with reference TRBV5-1 and TRBJ1-2, the CDR3 gives the full variable domain: KAGVTQTPRYLIKTRGQQVTLSCSPISGHRSVSWYQQTPGQGLQFLFEYFSETQRNKGNFPGRFSGRQFSNSRSEMNVSTLELGDSALYLCASSLVGTGGGYTFGSGTRLTVV.